The clone carrying this T cell receptor (beta chain) was seen many times. Its specificity is not known. Stability of Graves' hyperthyroidism was defined as absent ophthalmopathy progression within 18 months. Thyroid ultrasound and orbital computed tomography, with clinical symptoms and serum thyroxine and TRAb, informed diagnoses. The record originates from a study of T cells in Graves' hyperthyroidism and ophthalmopathy. Study details: At initial diagnosis, before any treatment had begun, peripheral blood was obtained. The study, taken as a whole, reports: Blood shared most expanded thyroid clonotypes above 0.001.

Amplification targeted TCR beta CDR3 regions from RNA transcripts. TCR CDR3 regions were first amplified by RT-PCR with HTBI primers. TCRdb itself ran the multiplex PCR reads through MiXCR, one entry per CDR3 protein. The table shows some 300,000 distinct CDR3 sequences, with roughly 15% occurring only once. CDR1 SGHRS and CDR2 YFSETQ come from the germline V gene. V gave up 4 bases and J gave up 8 bases; unmatched junction bases: 8. This CDR3 contains 15 residues. The sequence was collected from a man aged 25 to 40 with Graves' hyperthyroidism. This chain connects TRBV5-1 to TRBJ2-3; 12 nucleotides agree with TRBD2. The sequencing input was blood. CDR3 sequence reads: CASSHRLAGEGTQYF. Here the CDR3 DNA reads TGCGCCAGCAGCCACCGACTAGCGGGAGAGGGTACGCAGTATTTT. Complete variable domain (other parts from reference TRBV5-1 and TRBJ2-3): KAGVTQTPRYLIKTRGQQVTLSCSPISGHRSVSWYQQTPGQGLQFLFEYFSETQRNKGNFPGRFSGRQFSNSRSEMNVSTLELGDSALYLCASSHRLAGEGTQYFGPGTRLTVL.